Listed here are 32 T cell receptor beta chains from one sample, sequenced in a study of identical twins. TCRdb redid the calling of the 5' RACE reads with MiXCR, one entry per CDR3 protein. The sample holds 640,000 or so distinct CDR3 sequences, roughly 6% seen once. Sequenced material: naive T cells sorted from blood. Receptors originate from a man aged 18 to 30 in good health.

This clonotype was picked up many times. The chain combines TRBV20-1 with TRBJ2-1; D unclear. From germline, CDR1 is DFQATT and CDR2 SNEGSKA (reference sequence). CDR3 length: 14 amino acids. V was shortened by 0 bases and J by 4 bases, with 10 bases between the two germline ends. The CDR3: CSARDVGIYNEQFF. The CDR3 nucleotides read TGCAGTGCTAGAGATGTGGGAATTTACAATGAGCAGTTCTTC.

The V call is TRBV5-1, the J call TRBJ2-1, with D unresolved. The CDR3 totals 13 residues. Trimming cost V 7 bases and J 6 bases, with 14 bases left between them. CDR1 is SGHRS and CDR2 is YFSETQ in the germline V gene. CDR3 region: CASANQDGNEQFF. Here the CDR3 DNA reads TGCGCCAGCGCTAACCAAGACGGCAATGAGCAGTTCTTC.

CDR3 residues: CASSLNSGGRGEQFF. CDR3 nucleotides: TGTGCCAGCAGCTTGAATTCGGGGGGGCGCGGTGAGCAGTTCTTC. J is TRBJ2-1 and V is TRBV7-2, with TRBD2 identical over 8 bases. The CDR3 contains 15 residues. V was clipped by 3 bases and J by 9 bases; unmatched bases: 10. Germline CDR1 is SGHTA and CDR2 is FQGNSA.

The chain links TRBV5-1 to TRBJ2-3; the D call may be TRBD1 or TRBD2 (5 bases each). Trimming pared 4 bases from V and 3 bases from J, leaving 15 bases between. This CDR3 spans 15 amino acids. From germline, CDR1 is SGHRS and CDR2 YFSETQ. Written as DNA, the CDR3 is TGCGCCAGCAGCCTCGGGACCGATTTAACAGATACGCAGTATTTT. Its protein product is CASSLGTDLTDTQYF.

This clonotype was found a few times. The genes are TRBV5-6 and TRBJ2-1; D ambiguous. Germline CDR1 and CDR2: SGHDT and YYEEEE. V was trimmed by 2 bases and J by 0 bases, leaving 9 bases between them. This CDR3 has 15 residues. The CDR3 bases are TGTGCCAGCAGCTTAGACACGTACTCCTACAATGAGCAGTTCTTC. Its protein product is CASSLDTYSYNEQFF.

The chain carries TRBV30 and TRBJ1-5; D is possibly TRBD1 (5 bases). With 2 bases removed from V and 3 bases from J, the gap between germline ends came to 17 bases. The CDR3 covers 16 residues. Per germline, CDR1 GTSNPN and CDR2 SVGIG (reference sequence). The CDR3 loop reads CAWSPDPYRPNQPQHF. The DNA of the CDR3 is TGTGCCTGGAGTCCTGACCCCTACAGGCCCAATCAGCCCCAGCATTTT.

The chain is built from TRBV12-3 or TRBV12-4 and TRBJ2-1; D is uncertain. The CDR3 is 17 residues long. Trimming removed 6 bases at V and 0 bases at J, with 18 bases between. CDR3 sequence reads: CASRPRPVERSYNEQFF. The CDR3 region has the DNA TGTGCCAGCAGGCCTCGACCAGTAGAGCGCTCCTACAATGAGCAGTTCTTC.

In its sample, this clonotype was seen many times. The genes are TRBV3-1 and TRBJ1-2; D not certain. CDR3 length equals 15 residues. CDR1 and CDR2 (germline): LGHDT, YNNKEL (reference sequence). Trimming removed 0 bases from V and 3 bases from J, with 11 bases in between. CDR3 sequence (DNA): TGTGCCAGCAGCCAAGATCTCGGGGAGTACTATGGCTACACCTTC. As protein: CASSQDLGEYYGYTF.

The chain combines TRBV20-1 with TRBJ2-1; D possibly matches TRBD1 or TRBD2 (5 bases each). V was pared by 3 bases and J by 3 bases, with 15 bases between. Germline loops: CDR1 DFQATT, CDR2 SNEGSKA (reference sequence). This CDR3 spans 15 amino acids. CDR3 sequence: CSARGPGTIYNEQFF. For the CDR3, the DNA is TGCAGTGCTAGGGGGCCAGGGACGATCTACAATGAGCAGTTCTTC.

Ten or more counts support this clonotype. V and J are TRBV4-1 and TRBJ1-4; possible D gene TRBD1, 5 bases. With 1 base removed from V and 3 bases from J, the gap between germline ends came to 9 bases. The CDR3 sequence is 15 residues long. Germline V lookup: CDR1 MGHRA, CDR2 YSYEKL. The CDR3 is CASSQVQGPNEKLFF. The CDR3 DNA is TGCGCCAGCAGCCAAGTCCAGGGTCCTAATGAAAAACTGTTTTTT.

There are many counts of this clonotype. This chain links TRBV12-3 or TRBV12-4 with TRBJ2-5, with 12 bases aligning to TRBD1. The ends lost 1 base at V and 7 bases at J; junction bases unmatched: 1. This CDR3 region has 14 residues. The CDR3 sequence: CASSLGGQGATQYF. CDR3 DNA: TGTGCCAGCAGTTTAGGGGGACAGGGGGCGACCCAGTACTTC.

This clonotype was seen repeatedly, ten times or more. The chain recombines TRBV12-3 or TRBV12-4 with TRBJ1-2, with a possible D match to TRBD1 (5 bases). V was pared by 7 bases and J by 7 bases, with 19 bases between. The CDR3 has 14 amino acids. CDR3 bases: TGTGCCAGCACCCTCGACAAAGGGGTGGGTGGCTACACCTTC. Translation gives CASTLDKGVGGYTF.

There are many counts of this clonotype. The chain employs TRBV29-1 and TRBJ2-7; TRBD1 matches at 7 bases. The CDR3 is 13 residues long. CDR1 SQVTM and CDR2 ANQGSEA come from the germline V gene. The junction had 7 bases not matched to a gene; V was cut back by 6 bases and J by 2 bases. The CDR3 reads CSVCYGQAYEQYF. Here the CDR3 DNA reads TGCAGCGTGTGTTATGGACAGGCCTACGAGCAGTACTTC.

This clonotype has a handful of counts. This chain uses TRBV11-3 with TRBJ2-3, with D perhaps TRBD2 (5 bases). V lost 1 base and J lost 2, with 13 bases in between. Germline CDR1 and CDR2: SGHNT and YENEEA. This CDR3 comprises 16 residues. CDR3 DNA: TGTGCCAGCAGCTTAGCCCCGGGATACGACACAGATACGCAGTATTTT. It encodes CASSLAPGYDTDTQYF.

This clonotype was recorded many times. The rearrangement joins TRBV3-1 to TRBJ1-2; tentatively, D is TRBD1 (6 bases). Trimming took 0 bases from V and 7 from J, leaving 12 bases between them. Germline-derived CDR1 and CDR2 are LGHDT and YNNKEL (reference sequence). The CDR3 is 14 amino acids. The CDR3 loop reads CASSQDQGLAGYTF. CDR3 coding DNA: TGTGCCAGCAGCCAAGATCAGGGGCTAGCTGGCTACACCTTC.

This clonotype was seen a handful of times. This rearrangement joins TRBV7-9 to TRBJ2-7; D may be TRBD1 (5 bases). The V and J ends lost 1 base and 2 bases respectively, with 18 bases between them. Germline V lookup: CDR1 SEHNR, CDR2 FQNEAQ (reference sequence). This CDR3 comprises 17 residues. The DNA for the CDR3 is TGTGCCAGCAGCTTAGGTGTGGAAGGGGCAGGGCCCTACGAGCAGTACGTC. It yields the protein CASSLGVEGAGPYEQYV.

This clonotype appeared a few times. The V gene is TRBV18, the J gene TRBJ1-3; D is perhaps TRBD1 (5 bases). The germline CDR1 and CDR2 sequences are KGHSH and LQKENI. The CDR3 consists of 18 residues. Between the trimmed V and J ends, which lost 3 bases and 2 bases, there was a span of 20 bases. CDR3 in amino acids: CASSPVWTVRDPGNTIYF. CDR3 in DNA: TGTGCCAGCTCACCGGTATGGACCGTCAGGGACCCTGGAAACACCATATATTTT.

CDR3 residues: CASSHRDRRLNTEAFF. The DNA for the CDR3 is TGTGCCAGCAGTCACAGGGACAGACGATTGAACACTGAAGCTTTCTTT. V and J are TRBV6-5 and TRBJ1-1; 7 bases are a match to TRBD1. J gave up 0 bases and V 5 bases, and 9 bases lay outside the gene matches. The CDR3 contains 16 residues. Germline loops: CDR1 MNHEY, CDR2 SVGAGI.

This clonotype was seen more than once but under ten times. The V gene is TRBV29-1, the J gene TRBJ2-1; 8 bases agree with TRBD1. The CDR3 consists of 15 residues. From germline, CDR1 is SQVTM and CDR2 ANQGSEA. V shed 3 bases and J 7 bases; nucleotides not matched to a gene: 11. The CDR3 DNA follows: TGCAGCGTTGAGAGGGGCCAGGGGGCGGGTAATGAGCAGTTCTTC. This sequence encodes CSVERGQGAGNEQFF.

Many counts were recorded for this clonotype. V is TRBV20-1 and J is TRBJ1-4; D remains unclear. This CDR3 is 14 amino acids long. V dropped 1 base and J dropped 8 bases, with 14 bases sitting between them. Germline values: CDR1 DFQATT, CDR2 SNEGSKA (reference sequence). CDR3 residues: CSARVPGVGEKLFF. CDR3 DNA sequence: TGCAGTGCTAGAGTGCCCGGGGTCGGGGAAAAACTGTTTTTT.

The J gene is TRBJ2-1, the V gene TRBV12-3 or TRBV12-4, with D maybe TRBD2 (6 bases). The CDR3 extends over 15 amino acids. The germline V and J ends were trimmed by 7 bases and 8 bases, with 21 bases remaining between them. The CDR3 here is CASNNYGGKGDEQFF. As DNA, the CDR3 is TGTGCCAGCAATAACTACGGGGGTAAGGGTGATGAGCAGTTCTTC.

This clonotype was detected only a few times. This rearrangement joins TRBV4-2 to TRBJ2-1; D is unclear. Germline V CDR1 and CDR2: LGHNA, YNFKEQ. Trimming shortened V by 5 bases and J by 7 bases, and 18 bases separated the two germline ends. The length of the CDR3 is 15 residues. CDR3 DNA: TGTGCCAGCAGCGACGGATCTAGGTTTGGGAATGAGCAGTTCTTC. Translating gives CASSDGSRFGNEQFF.

In this sample, this clonotype turned up many times. This chain links TRBV4-2 with TRBJ1-2; TRBD1 is a possible D gene (5 bases). Germline V CDR1 and CDR2: LGHNA, YNFKEQ. Trimming removed 0 bases from V and 5 bases from J, with 13 bases in between. The CDR3 is 15 amino acids. CDR3 nucleotide sequence: TGTGCCAGCAGCCAAGACCTTAGGGCAGGGTATGGCTACACCTTC. Its translation: CASSQDLRAGYGYTF.

This clonotype was observed at least ten times. The V gene is TRBV29-1, the J gene TRBJ1-4, with TRBD1 as a possible D gene (6 bases). CDR1 is SQVTM and CDR2 is ANQGSEA in the germline V gene. The CDR3 has 12 amino acids. Between the trimmed V and J ends, which lost 5 bases and 8 bases, there was a span of 12 bases. The CDR3 DNA sequence: TGCAGCGTTTTGGGGACAACCGAAAAACTGTTTTTT. Its protein product is CSVLGTTEKLFF.

This clonotype was seen many times. The rearrangement links TRBV2 to TRBJ2-3; D gene ambiguous. Looked up from germline, CDR1 is SNHLY and CDR2 is FYNNEI. Trimming stripped 2 bases from V and 10 bases from J, with 13 bases between. The CDR3 length is 13 residues. CDR3 loop: CASSEWTESPQYF. The CDR3 DNA reads as TGTGCCAGCAGTGAATGGACCGAGTCGCCGCAGTATTTT.

V gene TRBV4-2 combines with J gene TRBJ2-7; 7 nucleotides agree with TRBD2. CDR1 LGHNA and CDR2 YNFKEQ come from the germline V gene. The CDR3 has 19 amino acids. V gave up 7 bases and J gave up 1 base; unmatched junction bases: 22. The CDR3 DNA is TGTGCCAGCACGGCGGGAGCTTATCTGAAACCCATTGGGTCCTACGAGCAGTACGTC. It codes for CASTAGAYLKPIGSYEQYV.

Ten or more counts support this clonotype. The chain has TRBV20-1 and TRBJ1-6; TRBD1 aligns across 7 bases. V lost 5 bases to trimming and J lost 9 bases; unmatched junction nucleotides: 10. In germline, CDR1 is DFQATT, CDR2 SNEGSKA (reference sequence). The CDR3 runs 14 residues. The DNA of the CDR3 is TGCAGTGCTGGAATACAGGGGTTAGGTTCACCCCTCCACTTT. This encodes CSAGIQGLGSPLHF.

At least ten counts were recorded for this clonotype. In nucleotides, the CDR3 is TGCAGCGTAGCAAGGGGAGTGGATGAGCAGTTCTTC. Translation gives CSVARGVDEQFF. The chain has TRBV29-1 and TRBJ2-1, with D perhaps being TRBD1 or TRBD2 (5 bases each). Trimming pared 6 bases from V and 8 bases from J, leaving 14 bases between. This CDR3 is built from 12 residues. Germline CDR1 is SQVTM and CDR2 is ANQGSEA.

In this sample, this clonotype turned up many times. The gene calls are TRBV10-3 and TRBJ2-5, with D maybe TRBD1 (6 bases). This CDR3 is 12 amino acids long. Germline V gene lookup returns CDR1 ENHRY and CDR2 SYGVKD. The ends were cut back, 10 bases at V and 8 bases at J, with 17 bases in the middle. The CDR3 sequence is CATRTDQDTQYF. The DNA for the CDR3 is TGTGCCACCAGGACAGACCAGGACACCCAGTACTTC.

A few counts support this clonotype. The chain couples TRBV25-1 to TRBJ2-2; D possibly corresponds to TRBD2 (6 bases). This CDR3 region has 14 residues. V was pared by 3 bases and J by 5 bases, with 10 bases between. Germline lookup yields CDR1 MGHDK and CDR2 SYGVNS. The CDR3 protein is CASSEAGSTGELFF. For the CDR3, the DNA is TGTGCCAGCAGTGAGGCGGGATCAACCGGGGAGCTGTTTTTT.

The V gene is TRBV14, the J gene TRBJ2-7, with a possible D match to TRBD1 (6 bases). CDR3 length: 14 amino acids. Germline loops: CDR1 SGHDN, CDR2 FVKESK. Trimming shortened V by 4 bases and J by 4 bases, and 14 bases separated the two germline ends. As DNA, the CDR3 is TGTGCCAGCAGCCGAGCAGGGGTAGGGTACGAGCAGTACGTC. It translates to CASSRAGVGYEQYV.

This clonotype was detected ten times or more. This chain joins TRBV20-1 and TRBJ1-1; perhaps TRBD1 as D (5 bases). V lost 0 bases and J 1 base, leaving 12 bases between the germline ends. The CDR3 length is 15 residues. Germline values: CDR1 DFQATT, CDR2 SNEGSKA (reference sequence). The CDR3 loop is CSARDPGRWNTEAFF. The CDR3 DNA follows: TGCAGTGCTAGAGATCCGGGACGGTGGAACACTGAAGCTTTCTTT.